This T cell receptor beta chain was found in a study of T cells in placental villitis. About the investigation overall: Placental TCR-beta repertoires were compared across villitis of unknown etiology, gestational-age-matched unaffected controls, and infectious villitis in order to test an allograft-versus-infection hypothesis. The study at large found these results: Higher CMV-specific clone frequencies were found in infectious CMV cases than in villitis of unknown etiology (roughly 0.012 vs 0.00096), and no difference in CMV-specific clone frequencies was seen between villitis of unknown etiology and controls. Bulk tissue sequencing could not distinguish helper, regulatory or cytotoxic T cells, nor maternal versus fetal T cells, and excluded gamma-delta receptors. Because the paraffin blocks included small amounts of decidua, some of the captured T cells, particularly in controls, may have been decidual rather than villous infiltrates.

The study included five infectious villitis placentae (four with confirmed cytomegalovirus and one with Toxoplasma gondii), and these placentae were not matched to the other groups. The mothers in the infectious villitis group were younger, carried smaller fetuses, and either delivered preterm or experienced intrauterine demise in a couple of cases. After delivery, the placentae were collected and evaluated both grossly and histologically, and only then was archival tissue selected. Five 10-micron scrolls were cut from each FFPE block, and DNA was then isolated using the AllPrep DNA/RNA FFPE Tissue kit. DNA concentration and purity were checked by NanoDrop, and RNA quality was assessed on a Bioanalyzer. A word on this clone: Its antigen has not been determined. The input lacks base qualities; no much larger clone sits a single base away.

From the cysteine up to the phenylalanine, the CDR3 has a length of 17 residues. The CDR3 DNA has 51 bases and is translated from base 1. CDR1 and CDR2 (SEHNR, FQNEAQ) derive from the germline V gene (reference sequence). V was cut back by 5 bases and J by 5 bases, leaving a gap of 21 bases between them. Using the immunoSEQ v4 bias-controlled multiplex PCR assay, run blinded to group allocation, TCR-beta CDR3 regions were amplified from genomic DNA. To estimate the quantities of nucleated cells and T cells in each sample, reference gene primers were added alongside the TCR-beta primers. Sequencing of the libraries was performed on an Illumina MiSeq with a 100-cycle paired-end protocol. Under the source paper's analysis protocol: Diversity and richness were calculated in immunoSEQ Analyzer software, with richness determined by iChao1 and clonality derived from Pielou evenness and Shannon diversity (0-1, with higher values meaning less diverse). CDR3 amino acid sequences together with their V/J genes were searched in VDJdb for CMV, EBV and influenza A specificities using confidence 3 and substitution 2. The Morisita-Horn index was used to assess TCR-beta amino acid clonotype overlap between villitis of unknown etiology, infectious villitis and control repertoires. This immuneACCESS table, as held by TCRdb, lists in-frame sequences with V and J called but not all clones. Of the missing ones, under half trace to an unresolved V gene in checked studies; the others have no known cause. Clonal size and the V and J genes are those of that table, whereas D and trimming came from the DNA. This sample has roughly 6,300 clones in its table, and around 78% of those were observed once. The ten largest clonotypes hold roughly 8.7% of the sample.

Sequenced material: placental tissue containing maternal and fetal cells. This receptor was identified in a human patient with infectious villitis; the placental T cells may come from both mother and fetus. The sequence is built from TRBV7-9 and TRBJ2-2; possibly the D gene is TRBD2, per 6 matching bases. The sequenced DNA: TGTGCCAGCAGCCCAGGAGGGGACGGATCGCGGACCGGGGAGCTGTTTTTT. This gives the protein CASSPGGDGSRTGELFF.